This T cell receptor beta chain was captured by sequencing in a study of early T cells in non-severe SARS-CoV-2 infection. Unique molecular identifiers were added to individual cDNA molecules. Each CDR3 protein gets one entry after TCRdb re-called the 5' RACE reads with MiXCR. Among over 50,000 distinct CDR3 sequences listed, roughly a tenth were seen once. This clonotype was counted ten times or more. Per germline, CDR1 DFQATT and CDR2 SNEGSKA (reference sequence). J was trimmed by 6 bases and V by 5 bases; bases with no gene match: 3. CDR3 length: 14 amino acids. The chain employs TRBV20-1 and TRBJ2-3, with 15 bases fitting TRBD2. The sequence was obtained from an adult who was a healthcare worker with PCR-confirmed SARS-CoV-2 infection or an uninfected control (not recorded which). The material sequenced was whole blood. The CDR3 region has the DNA TGCAGTGCTGGCGGGACTAGCGGGGGGGATACGCAGTATTTT. Amino acids: CSAGGTSGGDTQYF.